Listed here are 9 T cell receptor beta chains from one sample, sequenced in a study of early T cells in non-severe SARS-CoV-2 infection. TCRdb redid the calling of the 5' RACE reads with MiXCR, one entry per CDR3 protein. In the table there are tens of thousands of distinct CDR3 sequences, under 7% of which are singletons. Material: whole blood, obtained at baseline. Every receptor here comes from an adult who was a healthcare worker with PCR-confirmed SARS-CoV-2 infection or an uninfected control (not recorded which).

This rearrangement joins TRBV6-5 to TRBJ2-7; TRBD2 agrees at 11 bases. The germline V gene has CDR1 MNHEY and CDR2 SVGAGI. Trimming cost V 5 bases and J 5 bases; bases outside gene matches: 8. The CDR3 runs to 15 residues. DNA for the CDR3: TGTGCCAGCAGTGCTGAACTAGCGGGAGCCCACGAGCAGTACTTC. This sequence encodes CASSAELAGAHEQYF.

There are a few counts of this clonotype. This chain uses TRBV12-3 or TRBV12-4 with TRBJ1-5; no reliable D call. Trimming stripped 5 bases from V and 5 bases from J, with 10 bases between. CDR3 length equals 13 residues. This CDR3 reads CASSLKVHQPQHF. The CDR3 DNA reads TGTGCCAGCAGTCTAAAGGTGCATCAGCCCCAGCATTTT.

This chain links TRBV7-2 with TRBJ2-1; tentative D call: TRBD2 (5 bases). This CDR3 region has 15 residues. Between the trimmed V and J ends, which lost 0 bases and 7 bases, there was a span of 13 bases. The V gene's germline CDR1 is SGHTA and CDR2 FQGNSA. The chain's CDR3 is CASSLAGSAYNEQFF. In DNA form, the CDR3 reads TGTGCCAGCAGCTTAGCGGGGAGTGCTTATAATGAGCAGTTCTTC.

This clonotype was seen ten or more times. This chain uses TRBV10-3 with TRBJ1-4; unclear D gene. CDR1 and CDR2 (germline): ENHRY, SYGVKD. Deletions cut 0 bases from V and 4 bases from J, with 0 bases between. The CDR3 covers 12 residues. The CDR3 nucleotides read TGTGCCATCAGTGAGTCTAATGAAAAACTGTTTTTT. Translation: CAISESNEKLFF.

This clonotype was observed a few times. This chain uses TRBV5-4 with TRBJ2-5, with TRBD2 identical over 10 bases. The CDR3 is 16 residues long. The V segment lost 4 bases and the J segment 1 base; nucleotides outside the gene matches: 7. Germline V gene sequence: CDR1 SGHNT, CDR2 YYREEE (reference sequence). The CDR3 nucleotides are TGTGCCAGCAGCCAAGCGGGAGGGAGGTTCCAAGAGACCCAGTACTTC. Protein sequence: CASSQAGGRFQETQYF.

The table lists this clonotype with many counts. The chain couples TRBV20-1 to TRBJ1-5; perhaps TRBD1 as D (6 bases). The CDR3 is made up of 15 amino acids. The germline V and J ends were trimmed by 6 bases and 3 bases, with 18 bases remaining between them. Germline CDR1 reads DFQATT; CDR2 reads SNEGSKA (reference sequence). The CDR3 loop reads CSAAGARVHNQPQHF. The CDR3 coding sequence is TGCAGTGCAGCGGGGGCGCGGGTGCACAATCAGCCCCAGCATTTT.

This clonotype was detected many times. V gene TRBV30 combines with J gene TRBJ2-7; TRBD1 aligns across 10 bases. The ends lost 3 bases at V and 4 bases at J; junction bases unmatched: 3. In germline, CDR1 is GTSNPN, CDR2 SVGIG (reference sequence). The CDR3 totals 13 residues. CDR3 DNA sequence: TGTGCCTGGAGAGACAGGGGGCGATACGAGCAGTACTTC. Translating it yields CAWRDRGRYEQYF.

The chain employs TRBV2 and TRBJ2-7; D unclear. This CDR3 region has 13 residues. The germline V gene encodes CDR1 SNHLY and CDR2 FYNNEI. The V end was cut by 4 bases, the J end by 6 bases, with 13 bases between. The CDR3, as DNA: TGTGCCAGCAGTGCTGGCTCTCTCGGCGAGCAGTACTTC. This codes for CASSAGSLGEQYF.

This chain connects TRBV5-8 to TRBJ2-1; 7 bases align to TRBD2. The CDR3 consists of 16 residues. Germline lookup yields CDR1 SGHTS and CDR2 YDEGEE. V lost 0 bases, J lost 10 bases, and 13 bases stayed unmatched. This chain's CDR3 is CASSLAETSIRQEQFF. DNA of the CDR3: TGTGCCAGCAGCTTGGCAGAGACTAGCATCAGGCAAGAGCAGTTCTTC. The variable domain in full, with the rest retrieved from reference TRBV5-8 and TRBJ2-1, is EAGVTQSPTHLIKTRGQQATLRCSPISGHTSVYWYQQALGLGLQFLLWYDEGEERNRGNFPPRFSGRQFPNYSSELNVNALELEDSALYLCASSLAETSIRQEQFFGPGTRLTVL.